A single sample gave rise to the 19 T cell receptor beta chains below, sequenced in a study of monozygotic twins with inflammatory bowel disease. After re-calling the 5' RACE reads, TCRdb lists one entry per CDR3 protein, DNA absent. Here the sample table reports nearly 450,000 distinct CDR3 sequences. Input material: blood. The receptors derive from a human donor with ulcerative colitis or Crohn's disease, or a healthy co-twin of an affected twin (not recorded which).

The V and J genes are TRBV19 and TRBJ2-1; the TCRdb call, TRBD1, lacks DNA for checking. The CDR3 runs 14 residues. The V gene's germline CDR1 is LNHDA and CDR2 SQIVND (reference sequence). The CDR3 loop reads CASIGHMGRNEQFF.

The rearrangement links TRBV11-2 to TRBJ2-2; no DNA is available, so the TRBD2 call from TCRdb remains unchecked. Per the germline V gene, CDR1 is SGHAT and CDR2 is FQNNGV. This CDR3 comprises 15 residues. The CDR3 here is CASSRTSGKVGELFF.

The genes are TRBV12-3 or TRBV12-4 and TRBJ1-1; TCRdb calls TRBD1, which cannot be checked without DNA. This CDR3 region has 14 residues. CDR3 amino acids: CASSLASMTGGTFF.

This chain uses TRBV6-1 with TRBJ1-2; the D call of TRBD1 rests on TCRdb alone, since no DNA is present to check it. Germline CDR1 is MNHNS and CDR2 is SASEGT. This CDR3 contains 14 residues. This chain's CDR3 is CASSIGTPNYGYTF.

The gene calls are TRBV20-1 and TRBJ2-1; absent DNA, TCRdb's TRBD2 call cannot be checked. CDR1 DFQATT and CDR2 SNEGSKA come from the germline V gene (reference sequence). The CDR3 is 15 residues long. This CDR3 reads CSAKVGLAGETEQFF.

The chain recombines TRBV7-2 with TRBJ1-2; TCRdb calls TRBD1, which cannot be checked without DNA. Germline-derived CDR1 and CDR2 are SGHTA and FQGNSA. The CDR3 consists of 15 residues. The CDR3 protein is CASSFPGAPVYGYTF. Variable domain in full (rest from reference TRBV7-2 and TRBJ1-2): GAGVSQSPSNKVTEKGKDVELRCDPISGHTALYWYRQSLGQGLEFLIYFQGNSAPDKSGLPSDRFSAERTGGSVSTLTIQRTQQEDSAVYLCASSFPGAPVYGYTFGSGTRLTVV.

The chain carries TRBV5-5 and TRBJ2-1. The CDR3 totals 15 residues. Per germline, CDR1 SGHKS and CDR2 YYEKEE (reference sequence). CDR3 protein: CASSSRLTPKYEQFF.

This rearrangement joins TRBV6-5 to TRBJ1-2; the TCRdb D gene call, TRBD1, has no DNA to confirm it. This CDR3 has 12 amino acids. CDR1 and CDR2 from the germline V gene are MNHEY and SVGAGI. The CDR3 here is CASSEYRGGYTF.

The genes are TRBV5-5 and TRBJ2-1; TCRdb returns TRBD2, unconfirmable since there is no DNA. Germline CDR1 reads SGHKS; CDR2 reads YYEKEE (reference sequence). This CDR3 is 14 amino acids long. The CDR3 loop reads CASSLELASNEQFF.

V gene TRBV6-1 combines with J gene TRBJ2-3; TCRdb proposes TRBD1, but this gene call is untestable without DNA. The CDR3 has 17 residues. Germline assignment: CDR1 MNHNS and CDR2 SASEGT. The chain's CDR3 is CASSGSDTDFFTDTQYF.

V gene TRBV3-1 combines with J gene TRBJ1-2; without DNA, the TCRdb call of TRBD1 cannot be checked. Germline assignment: CDR1 LGHDT and CDR2 YNNKEL (reference sequence). CDR3 size: 11 residues. The CDR3 is CASSHGPDYTF.

The chain joins TRBV12-3 or TRBV12-4 to TRBJ2-1. This CDR3 has 11 amino acids. CDR3 residues: CASSLEVMQFF.

The chain combines TRBV2 with TRBJ2-1; without DNA, the TCRdb call of TRBD1 cannot be checked. The CDR3 consists of 15 residues. The V gene's germline CDR1 is SNHLY and CDR2 FYNNEI. Here the CDR3 reads CASRSGQGALYEQFF.

V gene TRBV19 combines with J gene TRBJ1-6. CDR3 size: 14 residues. Germline V gene sequence: CDR1 LNHDA, CDR2 SQIVND (reference sequence). CDR3: CASRTSAFNSPLHF.

The CDR3: CAWRELSYNEQFF. The chain has TRBV30 and TRBJ2-1. This CDR3 comprises 13 residues. Germline assignment: CDR1 GTSNPN and CDR2 SVGIG (reference sequence).

The rearrangement joins TRBV6-1 to TRBJ2-5; the TRBD1 assignment by TCRdb is unverifiable without DNA. Per germline, CDR1 MNHNS and CDR2 SASEGT. The CDR3 length is 15 residues. CDR3 protein: CATLTPSGFKETQYF.

The chain recombines TRBV7-2 with TRBJ1-2; TCRdb calls TRBD1, which cannot be checked without DNA. The CDR3 covers 14 residues. Germline V gene lookup returns CDR1 SGHTA and CDR2 FQGNSA. The CDR3 sequence is CASTYLQGSGSYTF. Using reference TRBV7-2 and TRBJ1-2 for the parts outside the CDR3, the full variable domain is GAGVSQSPSNKVTEKGKDVELRCDPISGHTALYWYRQSLGQGLEFLIYFQGNSAPDKSGLPSDRFSAERTGGSVSTLTIQRTQQEDSAVYLCASTYLQGSGSYTFGSGTRLTVV.

The V call is TRBV4-2, the J call TRBJ1-4. This CDR3 comprises 15 residues. Germline values: CDR1 LGHNA, CDR2 YNFKEQ. The CDR3 loop reads CASSQDREGWEKLFF.

The V call is TRBV7-9, the J call TRBJ2-7; checking the TCRdb D call of TRBD1 is not possible without DNA. The CDR3 extends over 14 amino acids. Germline V gene lookup returns CDR1 SEHNR and CDR2 FQNEAQ (reference sequence). The CDR3: CASSLGDRVYEQYF.